These T cell receptor beta chains were read from a single sample in a study of blood T cell repertoires in COVID-19. Data came from immunoSEQ multiplex PCR; TCRdb stores just in-frame clones and leaves some out. The sample lists roughly 52,000 clones, around 84% seen once, with around 5.9% in the top ten. The sequenced sample consisted of peripheral blood. All receptors come from a human donor in a cohort sampled during active or convalescent COVID-19. CDR3s include the opening cysteine and the closing phenylalanine or tryptophan. The order of the fields is D gene, clone size, V gene, J gene, CDR3 protein, CDR3 DNA. D genes are given only for firm matches. The size field is filled for only some rows; it gives once, few, many or a size class.

.	.	TRBV21-1	TRBJ2-4	CASSTRTDLAKNIQYF	TGTGCCAGCAGCACCAGGACAGACTTAGCCAAAAACATTCAGTACTTC
TRBD1	.	TRBV2	TRBJ2-7	CASSALGQGGEQYF	TGTGCCAGCAGTGCGCTAGGACAGGGTGGCGAGCAGTACTTC
TRBD1	.	TRBV19	TRBJ1-5	CASSTPGLRGLDQPQHF	TGTGCCAGTAGTACTCCGGGATTGAGGGGGCTAGATCAGCCCCAGCATTTT
TRBD1	.	TRBV6-1	TRBJ1-1	CASSEGRGLFTEAFF	TGTGCCAGCAGTGAGGGCAGGGGGCTTTTTACTGAAGCTTTCTTT
.	.	TRBV6-5	TRBJ1-3	CASSYSRSSGNTIYF	TGTGCCAGCAGTTACTCTAGGAGCTCTGGAAACACCATATATTTT
.	once	TRBV2	TRBJ1-6	CARADGSSYNSPLHF	TGTGCCAGGGCGGACGGGAGCTCCTATAATTCACCCCTCCACTTT
TRBD1	.	TRBV6-2/TRBV6-3	TRBJ1-5	CASSWGQERQPQHF	TGTGCCAGCAGTTGGGGACAGGAAAGACAGCCCCAGCATTTT
TRBD1	.	TRBV6-5	TRBJ1-3	CASSQDRGLGNTIYF	TGTGCCAGCAGTCAGGACAGGGGGCTAGGAAACACCATATATTTT
.	once	TRBV18	TRBJ1-2	CASSPTGREGYGYTF	TGTGCCAGCTCACCAACAGGCAGGGAGGGCTATGGCTACACCTTC
TRBD1	.	TRBV12-5	TRBJ1-4	CASGLGQGRNEKLFF	TGTGCTAGTGGTTTGGGACAGGGGCGAAATGAAAAACTGTTTTTT
TRBD1	.	TRBV28	TRBJ1-1	CASSSTGTGKVAFF	TGTGCCAGCAGCTCCACCGGGACAGGGAAAGTAGCTTTCTTT
.	.	TRBV5-8	TRBJ2-1	CASYEVFLVWQQFF	TGTGCCAGCTACGAGGTGTTCCTTGTTTGGCAGCAGTTCTTC
.	.	TRBV6-5	TRBJ1-1	CASSYSDSTEAFF	TGTGCCAGCAGTTACTCAGACTCCACTGAAGCTTTCTTT
TRBD1	.	TRBV5-1	TRBJ2-6	CASSTGQGTGANVLTF	TGCGCCAGCAGCACGGGACAGGGGACTGGGGCCAACGTCCTGACTTTC
.	.	TRBV10-3	TRBJ1-1	CATIRQGNTEAFF	TGTGCCACGATACGGCAGGGGAACACTGAAGCTTTCTTT
.	once	TRBV5-5	TRBJ1-6	CASTTTLGSYNSPLHF	TGTGCCAGCACCACGACATTGGGCTCCTATAATTCACCCCTCCACTTT
.	.	TRBV7-6	TRBJ2-2	CASSSGGGVFGELFF	TGTGCCAGCAGCTCTGGGGGGGGCGTTTTCGGGGAGCTGTTTTTT
.	.	TRBV7-9	TRBJ2-7	CASSPDSVSYEQYF	TGTGCCAGCAGCCCCGACTCGGTTTCCTACGAGCAGTACTTC
.	.	TRBV19	TRBJ1-4	CASSSSRGSNEKLFF	TGTGCCAGTAGTTCCTCGAGGGGGTCTAATGAAAAACTGTTTTTT
TRBD1	.	TRBV7-2	TRBJ1-1	CASSLDSGQGSEAFF	TGTGCCAGCAGCTTAGACTCGGGACAGGGGTCTGAAGCTTTCTTT
TRBD1	.	TRBV6-2/TRBV6-3	TRBJ1-1	CASSYAGQGHTEAFF	TGTGCCAGCAGTTACGCAGGACAGGGTCACACTGAAGCTTTCTTT
TRBD2	.	TRBV19	TRBJ2-3	CASTQKGLAVTDTQYF	TGTGCCAGTACCCAAAAGGGACTAGCTGTCACAGATACGCAGTATTTT